This entry lists 20 T cell receptor beta chains sequenced from one sample in a study of shared clonotypes between healthy human individuals. Data came from immunoSEQ multiplex PCR; TCRdb stores just in-frame clones and leaves some out. The sample carries about 490,000 clones, about 80% recorded once. The source material was PBMCs. These receptor sequences come from a woman aged 40 to 50 in good health. Some clones in this sample may be carry-over from other donors' samples.

J is TRBJ2-2 and V is TRBV28, with D uncertain. CDR3 length: 16 amino acids. With 6 bases removed from V and 3 bases from J, the gap between germline ends came to 17 bases. CDR1 MDHEN and CDR2 SYDVKM come from the germline V gene. CDR3: CASSILMWGYTGELFF. DNA of the CDR3: TGTGCCAGCAGCATCCTAATGTGGGGATACACCGGGGAGCTGTTTTTT.

This chain joins TRBV29-1 and TRBJ2-3; TRBD1 is a possible D gene (5 bases). CDR3 size: 14 residues. Trimming shortened V by 0 bases and J by 2 bases, and 9 bases separated the two germline ends. Germline V gene sequence: CDR1 SQVTM, CDR2 ANQGSEA. The CDR3 region is CSVEEDTHTDTQYF. The DNA for the CDR3 is TGCAGCGTTGAAGAGGACACCCACACAGATACGCAGTATTTT.

The V call is TRBV13, the J call TRBJ1-2, with 7 nucleotides matching TRBD1. This CDR3 is 15 amino acids long. CDR1 and CDR2 from the germline V gene are PRHDT and FYEKMQ (reference sequence). V shed 5 bases, J shed 1 base, and the junction held 7 bases outside the gene matches. DNA of the CDR3: TGTGCCAGCAGCGCGGACAGGCTAGATAACTATGGCTACACCTTC. As protein: CASSADRLDNYGYTF.

Written as DNA, the CDR3 is TGTGCCACCAGCAGGGCGGAGGGGGCTAACACTGAAGCTTTCTTT. Residues: CATSRAEGANTEAFF. The rearrangement links TRBV15 to TRBJ1-1, with TRBD1 matching over 7 bases. The germline CDR1 and CDR2 sequences are LNHNV and YYDKDF (reference sequence). The CDR3 has 15 residues. The junction had 6 bases not matched to a gene; V was cut back by 3 bases and J by 2 bases.

This clone was recorded many times. The identical CDR3 is also encoded by other nucleotide sequences in the sample. The chain carries TRBV11-2 and TRBJ1-5; possible D gene TRBD1, 6 bases. Trimming shortened V by 5 bases and J by 2 bases, and 13 bases separated the two germline ends. This CDR3 contains 15 residues. CDR1 is SGHAT and CDR2 is FQNNGV in the germline V gene. This CDR3 reads CASSPIGGRNQPQHF. CDR3 in DNA: TGTGCCAGCAGCCCCATAGGGGGACGCAATCAGCCCCAGCATTTT.

Turning to this clone: Only one base separates this from a far larger clonotype, so it likely reflects a read error. CDR3 sequence reads: CSAVTDFNYGYTF. CDR3 DNA sequence: TGCAGCGCCGTGACAGATTTTAACTATGGCTACACCTTC. The rearrangement joins TRBV29-1 to TRBJ1-2, with D perhaps TRBD1 (5 bases). V was cut by 7 bases and J by 1 base, with 13 bases left in between. The V gene's germline CDR1 is SQVTM and CDR2 ANQGSEA. The CDR3 is 13 residues long.

V and J are TRBV2 and TRBJ1-2; D may be TRBD1 (6 bases). Per the germline V gene, CDR1 is SNHLY and CDR2 is FYNNEI. The CDR3 sequence is 13 residues long. V gave up 8 bases and J gave up 4 bases, with 14 bases separating them. The CDR3 DNA reads TGTGCCAGCGGAGGACAGCCAGGCTATGGCTACACCTTC. Translating it yields CASGGQPGYGYTF.

This clone was recorded a few times. This chain uses TRBV19 with TRBJ1-5, with D possibly being TRBD1 (5 bases). CDR3 length: 15 amino acids. The V end was cut by 7 bases, the J end by 6 bases, with 19 bases between. The germline CDR1 and CDR2 sequences are LNHDA and SQIVND (reference sequence). This CDR3 is CASTPRGGVSQPQHF. CDR3 nucleotides: TGTGCCAGTACCCCCCGGGGGGGGGTCAGTCAGCCCCAGCATTTT.

The chain combines TRBV30 with TRBJ2-1; 14 bases agree with TRBD2. Germline-derived CDR1 and CDR2 are GTSNPN and SVGIG (reference sequence). This CDR3 comprises 18 residues. The V and J ends lost 0 bases and 1 base, in that order; junction bases with no gene match: 5. Written as DNA, the CDR3 is TGTGCCTGGAGTGTACCCCGGACTAGCGGGAGGTCCTACAATGAGCAGTTCTTC. Residues: CAWSVPRTSGRSYNEQFF.

This clone was observed once. The CDR3 loop is CASRGTSGYNEQFF. CDR3 in DNA: TGTGCCAGCAGGGGGACTAGCGGTTACAATGAGCAGTTCTTC. The rearrangement links TRBV5-4 to TRBJ2-1, with 11 positions matching TRBD2. This CDR3 contains 14 residues. Germline CDR1 SGHNT, CDR2 YYREEE (reference sequence). Trimming cost V 5 bases and J 4 bases; bases outside gene matches: 2.

This chain uses TRBV10-3 with TRBJ2-4; 11 bases align to TRBD1. CDR3 length equals 14 residues. Germline CDR1 reads ENHRY; CDR2 reads SYGVKD. J lost 12 bases, V lost 0 bases, and 4 bases had no gene match. DNA of the CDR3: TGTGCCATCAGTGAGTCAGGACAGGGGGCGCCTCAGTACTTC. Its translation: CAISESGQGAPQYF.

There are many counts of this clone. This chain joins TRBV7-3 and TRBJ2-1; TRBD2 might be the D (6 bases). CDR1 and CDR2 (germline): SGHTA, FQGTGA. V was shortened by 4 bases and J by 7 bases, with 11 bases between the two germline ends. The length of the CDR3 is 13 residues. The CDR3 DNA reads as TGTGCCAGCAGCTCCACGGGGGAAAATGAGCAGTTCTTC. Its protein product is CASSSTGENEQFF.

J is TRBJ1-1 and V is TRBV14; D is possibly TRBD1 (5 bases). The V and J ends lost 4 bases and 8 bases respectively, with 14 bases between them. The CDR3 is 13 amino acids. Looked up from germline, CDR1 is SGHDN and CDR2 is FVKESK. CDR3 nucleotide sequence: TGTGCCAGCAGCCGGCAGGGTAGACACGAAGCTTTCTTT. Residues: CASSRQGRHEAFF.

This clone was seen a single time. The chain recombines TRBV5-6 with TRBJ2-2; TRBD2 matches 9 bases. V lost 0 bases to trimming and J lost 3 bases; unmatched junction nucleotides: 6. CDR3 length equals 17 residues. From germline, CDR1 is SGHDT and CDR2 YYEEEE. CDR3 bases: TGTGCCAGCAGCTTGGTACTAGCGGGTGGAGACACCGGGGAGCTGTTTTTT. Encoded protein: CASSLVLAGGDTGELFF. The full variable domain, completed using reference TRBV5-6 and TRBJ2-2, is DAGVTQSPTHLIKTRGQQVTLRCSPKSGHDTVSWYQQALGQGPQFIFQYYEEEERQRGNFPDRFSGHQFPNYSSELNVNALLLGDSALYLCASSLVLAGGDTGELFFGEGSRLTVL.

The chain employs TRBV7-3 and TRBJ2-1; 9 nucleotides agree with TRBD1. This CDR3 is built from 15 residues. Unmatched junction bases numbered 6, after V lost 5 bases and J lost 4 bases. From germline, CDR1 is SGHTA and CDR2 FQGTGA. The DNA of the CDR3 is TGTGCCAGCAGCCCCGGGACAGGGACATACAATGAGCAGTTCTTC. This gives the protein CASSPGTGTYNEQFF.

At least ten counts were recorded for this clone. The identical CDR3 is also encoded by other nucleotide sequences in the sample. The V call is TRBV7-2, the J call TRBJ2-1; 9 nucleotides line up with TRBD2. This CDR3 is built from 16 residues. The germline V gene has CDR1 SGHTA and CDR2 FQGNSA. J lost 10 bases, V lost 1 base, and 11 bases had no gene match. For the CDR3, the DNA is TGTGCCAGCAGCTTAGTGGCTAGCGGGACCTGGGCGGAGCAGTTCTTC. It specifies CASSLVASGTWAEQFF.

The J gene is TRBJ1-2, the V gene TRBV10-3; D perhaps matches TRBD1 (5 bases). This CDR3 comprises 13 residues. V gave up 8 bases and J gave up 5 bases, with 15 bases separating them. Germline CDR1 ENHRY, CDR2 SYGVKD. CDR3 nucleotides: TGTGCCATCGGCTTATCCAGGGAGTATGGCTACACCTTC. It codes for CAIGLSREYGYTF.

As for this clone: Sequence at one end of the junction differs from germline and may be a read error. Here the CDR3 reads CASSFSFGQGGQGFFGNEKLFF. CDR3 nucleotides: TGTGCTAGCAGCTTTTCGTTCGGGCAAGGAGGACAGGGGTTTTTCGGTAATGAAAAACTGTTTTTT. The chain carries TRBV7-7 and TRBJ1-4; 9 nucleotides agree with TRBD1. The CDR3 contains 22 residues. Germline CDR1 reads SSHAT; CDR2 reads FNYEAQ (reference sequence).

The chain uses TRBV10-1 and TRBJ1-1; D not certain. Trimming left V 2 bases short and J 0 bases short, with 4 bases between. The length of the CDR3 is 13 residues. The germline V gene encodes CDR1 WNHNN and CDR2 SYGVQD (reference sequence). The CDR3, as DNA: TGCGCCAGCAGTGAGGACTTGAACACTGAAGCTTTCTTT. It specifies CASSEDLNTEAFF.

This chain uses TRBV9 with TRBJ2-3; D remains ambiguous. V lost 3 bases, J lost 1 base, and 6 bases lay in between. CDR1 is SGDLS and CDR2 is YYNGEE in the germline V gene. This CDR3 comprises 13 residues. The CDR3: CASSASGTDTQYF. The CDR3 nucleotides read TGTGCCAGCAGCGCCTCCGGCACAGATACGCAGTATTTT.